This T cell receptor beta chain comes out of a study of early stage breast cancer tumors. Study outcomes and limitations: Tumors had 2 to 3-fold higher T cell density and higher clonality than adjacent normal breast tissue. Comparing each tissue with blood distinguished tumor from normal in most of the 16 patients.

CDR1 is MNHEY and CDR2 is SMNVEV in the germline V gene (reference sequence). V was shortened by 1 base and J by 12 bases, with 18 bases between the two germline ends. The CDR3 covers 15 residues. Some clones are missing from TCRdb's copy, which holds only in-frame ones; the method was immunoSEQ multiplex PCR. The table has 25,000 to 35,000 clones, around 67% seen once. As to this clone: Its antigen is not known.

The chain couples TRBV27 to TRBJ1-4, with D hard to call. The sequenced material came from blood. This sequence was found in a person aged 40-50 years with breast cancer. The CDR3 coding sequence is TGTGCCAGCAGTTTATTTTATTCGTTGGGAAATCAACTGTTTTTT. This encodes CASSLFYSLGNQLFF. Supplemented by reference TRBV27 and TRBJ1-4, the full variable domain reads EAQVTQNPRYLITVTGKKLTVTCSQNMNHEYMSWYRQDPGLGLRQIYYSMNVEVTDKGDVPEGYKVSRKEKRNFPLILESPSPNQTSLYFCASSLFYSLGNQLFFGSGTQLSVL.